This TCR beta chain is from a study of shared T cell receptors in the human thymus. Only in-frame clones appear in the TCRdb table, and some are missing; sequencing was by immunoSEQ multiplex PCR. The table has roughly 550,000 clones, around 78% seen once; the top ten hold roughly 0.013%. Per germline, CDR1 SGDLS and CDR2 YYNGEE. Germline trimming cut 3 bases from V and 4 bases from J; bases unmatched to any gene: 8. CDR3 length equals 15 residues. This same sample was also taken into another study, of human thymus T cells. That report notes: Among thymic and blood repertoires, usage of V and J genes appeared biased.

The V call is TRBV9, the J call TRBJ2-5; 8 bases are a match to TRBD2. Specimen: thymocytes. The receptor was derived from a boy in the first two years of life with a congenital heart defect. CDR3 bases: TGTGCCAGCAGCGGGGCGGCGGGGGGCGGAGAGACCCAGTACTTC. Protein: CASSGAAGGGETQYF.